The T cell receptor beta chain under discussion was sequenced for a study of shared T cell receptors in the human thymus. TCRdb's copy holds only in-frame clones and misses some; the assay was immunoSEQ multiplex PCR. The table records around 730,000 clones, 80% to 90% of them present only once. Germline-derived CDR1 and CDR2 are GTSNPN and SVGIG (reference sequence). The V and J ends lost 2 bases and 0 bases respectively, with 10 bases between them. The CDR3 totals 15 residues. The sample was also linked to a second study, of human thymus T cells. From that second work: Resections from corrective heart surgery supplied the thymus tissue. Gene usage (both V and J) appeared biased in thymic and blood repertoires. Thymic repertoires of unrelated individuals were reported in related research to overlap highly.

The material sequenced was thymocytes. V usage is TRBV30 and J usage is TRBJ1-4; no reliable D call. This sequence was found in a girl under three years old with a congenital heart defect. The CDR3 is CAWSSRGSTNEKLFF. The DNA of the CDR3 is TGTGCCTGGAGTTCAAGAGGATCAACTAATGAAAAACTGTTTTTT. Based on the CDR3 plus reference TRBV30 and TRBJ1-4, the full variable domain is SQTIHQWPATLVQPVGSPLSLECTVEGTSNPNLYWYRQAAGRGLQLLFYSVGIGQISSEVPQNLSASRPQDRQFILSSKKLLLSDSGFYLCAWSSRGSTNEKLFFGSGTQLSVL.